This TCR beta chain was profiled in a study of early T cells in non-severe SARS-CoV-2 infection. Study-level background: Sequencing of unsorted whole blood was done on bulk RNA, leaving chains unpaired.

Study-wide findings and caveats: Sequences matched to VDJdb favored anti-spike CD8 responses, while private and CD4 specificities were missed.

Tagging with unique molecular identifiers was applied to individual cDNA molecules. Via MiXCR, TCRdb re-called the 5' RACE reads, giving one row per CDR3 protein. The sample lists tens of thousands of distinct CDR3 sequences; roughly 6.5% were seen once. V was trimmed by 3 bases and J by 6 bases, leaving 12 bases between them. The germline gives CDR1 LNHDA, CDR2 SQIVND (reference sequence). The CDR3 spans 13 residues. This clonotype has ten or more counts. No antigen is known for it. Input material: whole blood. The receptor's source is an adult who was a healthcare worker with PCR-confirmed SARS-CoV-2 infection or an uninfected control (not recorded which). The V gene is TRBV19, the J gene TRBJ2-7, with D perhaps TRBD2 (5 bases). The CDR3 sequence is CASSMSSEGEQYF. The DNA for the CDR3 is TGTGCCAGTAGTATGAGCTCCGAGGGCGAGCAGTACTTC.